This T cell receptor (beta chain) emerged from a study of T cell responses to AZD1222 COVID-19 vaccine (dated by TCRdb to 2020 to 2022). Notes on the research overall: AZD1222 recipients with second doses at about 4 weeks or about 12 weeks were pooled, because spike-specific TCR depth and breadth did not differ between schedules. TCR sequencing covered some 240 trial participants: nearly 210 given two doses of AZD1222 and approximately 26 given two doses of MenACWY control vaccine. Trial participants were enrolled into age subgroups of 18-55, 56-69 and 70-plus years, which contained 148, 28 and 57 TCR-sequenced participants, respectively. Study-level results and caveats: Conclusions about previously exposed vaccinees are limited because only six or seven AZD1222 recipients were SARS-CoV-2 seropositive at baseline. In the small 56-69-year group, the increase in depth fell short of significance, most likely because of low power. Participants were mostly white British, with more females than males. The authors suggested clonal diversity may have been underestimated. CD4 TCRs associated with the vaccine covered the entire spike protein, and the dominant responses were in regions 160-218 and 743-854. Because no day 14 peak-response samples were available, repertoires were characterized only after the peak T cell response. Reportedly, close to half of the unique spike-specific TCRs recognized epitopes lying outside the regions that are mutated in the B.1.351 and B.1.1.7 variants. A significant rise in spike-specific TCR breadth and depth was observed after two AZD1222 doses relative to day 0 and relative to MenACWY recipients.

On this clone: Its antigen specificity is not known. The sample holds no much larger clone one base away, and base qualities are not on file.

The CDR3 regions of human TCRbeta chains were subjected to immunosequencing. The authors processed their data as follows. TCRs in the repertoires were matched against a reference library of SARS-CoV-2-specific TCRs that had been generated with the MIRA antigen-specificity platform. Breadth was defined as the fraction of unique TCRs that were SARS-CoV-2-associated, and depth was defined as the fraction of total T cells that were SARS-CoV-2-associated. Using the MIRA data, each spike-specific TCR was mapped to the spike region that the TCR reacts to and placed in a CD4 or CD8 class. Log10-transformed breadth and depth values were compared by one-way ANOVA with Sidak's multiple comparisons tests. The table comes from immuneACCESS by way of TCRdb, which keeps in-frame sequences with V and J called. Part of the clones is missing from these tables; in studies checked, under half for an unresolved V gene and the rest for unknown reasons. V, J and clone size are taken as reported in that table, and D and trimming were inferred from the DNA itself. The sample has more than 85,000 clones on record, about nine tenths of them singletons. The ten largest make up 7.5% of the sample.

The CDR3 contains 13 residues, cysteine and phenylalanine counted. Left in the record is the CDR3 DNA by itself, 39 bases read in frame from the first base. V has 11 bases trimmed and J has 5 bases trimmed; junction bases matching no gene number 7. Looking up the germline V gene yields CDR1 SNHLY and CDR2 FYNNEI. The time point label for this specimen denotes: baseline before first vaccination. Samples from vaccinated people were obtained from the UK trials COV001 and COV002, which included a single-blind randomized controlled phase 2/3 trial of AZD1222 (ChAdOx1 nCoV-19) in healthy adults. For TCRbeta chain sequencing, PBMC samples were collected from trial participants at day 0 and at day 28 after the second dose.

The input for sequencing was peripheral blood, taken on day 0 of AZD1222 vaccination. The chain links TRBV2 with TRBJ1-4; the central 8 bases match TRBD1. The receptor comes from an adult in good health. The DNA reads TGTGCCGACAACCGGGACAGGAATGAAAAACTGTTTTTT. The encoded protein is CADNRDRNEKLFF.